What follows describes a single T cell receptor beta chain. The source of the sample is a study of response to subunit inactivated influenza vaccine. The germline V gene encodes CDR1 DFQATT and CDR2 SNEGSKA (reference sequence). The V gene end was trimmed by 6 bases and the J gene end by 0 bases; junction bases not matched to a gene: 7. There are 14 residues in the CDR3. TCRdb recomputed calls from the RT-PCR reads with MiXCR, one row per CDR3 protein. The table includes 650,000 to 700,000 distinct CDR3 sequences, approximately 14% detected once. The chain has TRBV20-1 and TRBJ2-5; TRBD1 aligns across 7 bases. The receptor was derived from a man in his forties or fifties who received an inactivated influenza vaccine. The sequences come from PBMCs from blood, collected roughly 12 days after vaccination. Here the CDR3 reads CSASRDSYQETQYF. CDR3 DNA sequence: TGCAGTGCATCCCGGGACAGCTACCAAGAGACCCAGTACTTC.